This TCR beta chain was sequenced in a study of cytomegalovirus exposure and HLA in healthy donors. About this clone: The target antigen is unknown.

13 Jbeta primers and 60 Vbeta primers were used for the PCR. Using immunoSEQ multiplex PCR, the repertoire was profiled, and TCRdb retains in-frame clones only, with some absent. The sample holds about 97,000 clones, about 60% seen once. In germline, CDR1 is LNHDA, CDR2 SQIVND (reference sequence). CDR3 length equals 16 residues. V was trimmed by 3 bases and J by 0 bases, leaving 12 bases between them. Regarding the study as a whole: TCR beta sequences reportedly predicted most subjects' HLA-A and HLA-B alleles accurately.

The donors were healthy bone marrow donors. The study sampled nominally healthy donors, though unrecorded immune exposures were likely. The V gene is TRBV19, the J gene TRBJ1-5, with D possibly being TRBD1 (5 bases). The clonotype originates from a human donor in good health. Source material: PBMCs. The CDR3 DNA reads as TGTGCCAGTAGTATGGGGGGGAACCCTAGCAATCAGCCCCAGCATTTT. Its translation: CASSMGGNPSNQPQHF.